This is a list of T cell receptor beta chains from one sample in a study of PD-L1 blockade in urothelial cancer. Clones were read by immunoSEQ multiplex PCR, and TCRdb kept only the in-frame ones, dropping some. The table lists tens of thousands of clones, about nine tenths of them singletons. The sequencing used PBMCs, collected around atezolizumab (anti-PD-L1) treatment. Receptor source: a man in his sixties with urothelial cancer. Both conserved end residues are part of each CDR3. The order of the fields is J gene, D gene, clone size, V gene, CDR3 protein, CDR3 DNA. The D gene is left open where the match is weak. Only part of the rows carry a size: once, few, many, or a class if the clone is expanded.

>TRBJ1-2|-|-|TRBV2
CASSVTVDTIYGYTF
TGTGCCAGCAGTGTGACAGTCGACACCATCTATGGCTACACCTTC
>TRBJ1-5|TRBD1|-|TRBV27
CASSLSRTGGGQPQHF
TGTGCCAGCAGTTTATCGCGGACAGGGGGCGGGCAGCCCCAGCATTTT
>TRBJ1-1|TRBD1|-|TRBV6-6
CASSRQGGNTEAFF
TGTGCCAGCAGTCGGCAGGGGGGGAACACTGAAGCTTTCTTT
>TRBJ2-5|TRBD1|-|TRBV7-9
CASSLLGQGALETQYF
TGTGCCAGCAGCTTATTGGGACAGGGGGCGCTTGAGACCCAGTACTTC
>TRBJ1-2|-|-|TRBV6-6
CASSYSSGELYGYTF
TGTGCCAGCAGTTACTCTTCAGGGGAGCTCTATGGCTACACCTTC
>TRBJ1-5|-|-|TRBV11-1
CASSLEQNQPQHF
TGTGCCAGCAGCTTAGAACAGAATCAGCCCCAGCATTTT
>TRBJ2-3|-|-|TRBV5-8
CASSFQWTVEGADTQYF
TGTGCCAGCAGCTTCCAATGGACCGTTGAGGGTGCAGATACGCAGTATTTT
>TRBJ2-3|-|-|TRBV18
CASSPFGSTDTQYF
TGTGCCAGCTCACCCTTTGGGAGTACAGATACGCAGTATTTT
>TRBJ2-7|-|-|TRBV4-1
CASSQVRGISYEQYF
TGCGCCAGCAGCCAAGTTCGGGGTATCTCCTACGAGCAGTACTTC
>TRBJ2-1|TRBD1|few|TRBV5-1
CASSLLTGGMVGAYNEQFF
TGCGCCAGCAGCTTGTTAACAGGGGGCATGGTGGGGGCCTACAATGAGCAGTTCTTC
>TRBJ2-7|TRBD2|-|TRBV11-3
CASSLDSRGDEQYF
TGTGCCAGCAGCTTAGATTCCCGGGGGGACGAGCAGTACTTC
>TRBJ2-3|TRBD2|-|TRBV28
CASRGLAGGTDTQYF
TGTGCCAGCAGGGGACTAGCGGGAGGCACAGATACGCAGTATTTT
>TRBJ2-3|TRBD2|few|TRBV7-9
CASTPGGLSDTQYF
TGTGCCAGCACCCCGGGGGGACTCTCCGATACGCAGTATTTT
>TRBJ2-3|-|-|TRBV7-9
CASSLDVSDTQYF
TGTGCCAGCAGCTTAGATGTATCAGATACGCAGTATTTT
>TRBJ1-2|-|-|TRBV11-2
CASSSNEGLNYGYTF
TGTGCCAGCAGCAGCAATGAGGGATTAAACTATGGCTACACCTTC
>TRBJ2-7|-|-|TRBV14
CASSSRGGSYEQYF
TGTGCCAGCAGCTCGCGTGGAGGTTCGTACGAGCAGTACTTC
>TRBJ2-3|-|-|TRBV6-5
CASSSLASTDTQYF
TGTGCCAGCAGTTCACTCGCGAGCACAGATACGCAGTATTTT
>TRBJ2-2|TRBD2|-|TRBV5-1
CASSLLEGGTGELFF
TGCGCCAGCAGCCTCTTAGAGGGAGGGACCGGGGAGCTGTTTTTT
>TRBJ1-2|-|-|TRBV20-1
CSASKGYGYTF
TGCAGTGCTTCCAAGGGGTATGGCTACACCTTC
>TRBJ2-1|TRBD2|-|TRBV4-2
CASSRSGTSALNEQFF
TGTGCCAGCAGCCGATCCGGGACTAGCGCCCTCAATGAGCAGTTCTTC
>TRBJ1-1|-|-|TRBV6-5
CASSPFGGVLEAFF
TGTGCCAGCAGCCCCTTCGGCGGGGTGCTGGAAGCTTTCTTT
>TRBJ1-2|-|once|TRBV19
CASSFAQGGYTF
TGTGCCAGTAGTTTCGCACAGGGTGGCTACACCTTC
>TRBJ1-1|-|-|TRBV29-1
CSVKWRGSRPGAFF
TGCAGCGTAAAGTGGAGGGGCTCCCGACCTGGGGCTTTCTTT
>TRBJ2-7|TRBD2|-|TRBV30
CAWRVSGSSYEQYF
TGTGCCTGGAGGGTTAGCGGGAGCTCCTACGAGCAGTACTTC
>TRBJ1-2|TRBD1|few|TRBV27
CASSPRQGSIYGYTF
TGTGCCAGCAGTCCCCGACAGGGGTCTATCTATGGCTACACCTTC
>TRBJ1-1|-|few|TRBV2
CASTKRELEAFF
TGTGCCAGCACCAAACGGGAGCTTGAAGCTTTCTTT
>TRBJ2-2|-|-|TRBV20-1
CSARSVGELFF
TGCAGTGCTAGATCGGTCGGGGAGCTGTTTTTT
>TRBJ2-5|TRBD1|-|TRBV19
CASSIEPRTGIETQYF
TGTGCCAGTAGTATAGAGCCCAGGACAGGGATTGAGACCCAGTACTTC
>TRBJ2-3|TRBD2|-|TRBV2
CARGLAGGRTDTQYF
TGTGCCAGAGGACTAGCGGGGGGCCGTACAGATACGCAGTATTTT
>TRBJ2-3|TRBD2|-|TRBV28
CASSLFLAGGGSDTQYF
TGTGCCAGCAGTTTATTCCTAGCGGGAGGGGGGTCAGATACGCAGTATTTT
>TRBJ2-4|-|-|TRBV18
CASSPPEPESIAKNIQYF
TGTGCCAGCTCACCACCGGAGCCAGAAAGCATAGCCAAAAACATTCAGTACTTC
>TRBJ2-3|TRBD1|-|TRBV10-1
CASSAADRGLYRDTDTQYF
TGCGCCAGCAGCGCCGCCGACAGGGGACTTTATCGAGACACAGATACGCAGTATTTT
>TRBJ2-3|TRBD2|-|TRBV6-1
CASSVGGGTDTQYF
TGTGCCAGCAGTGTGGGGGGGGGCACAGATACGCAGTATTTT
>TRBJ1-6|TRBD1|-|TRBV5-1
CASSPDRGNSPLHF
TGCGCCAGCAGCCCCGACAGGGGTAATTCACCCCTCCACTTT
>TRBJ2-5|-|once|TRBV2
CASSQIQHQETQYF
TGTGCCAGCAGTCAGATACAGCACCAAGAGACCCAGTACTTC
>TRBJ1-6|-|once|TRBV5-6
CASSLPLNNSPLHF
TGTGCCAGCAGCTTGCCCCTAAATAATTCACCCCTCCACTTT
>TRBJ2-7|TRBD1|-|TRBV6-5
CASSYTGQGAYEQYF
TGTGCCAGCAGTTACACCGGACAGGGCGCCTACGAGCAGTACTTC
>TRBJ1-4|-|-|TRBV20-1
CSALGGGKGFF
TGCAGTGCCCTAGGGGGGGGAAAGGGTTTTTTT
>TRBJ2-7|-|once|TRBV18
CASSPDNTYEQYF
TGTGCCAGCTCCCCCGATAACACCTACGAGCAGTACTTC
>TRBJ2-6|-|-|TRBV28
CASLGVSGANVLTF
TGTGCCAGCCTCGGAGTGTCTGGGGCCAACGTCCTGACTTTC
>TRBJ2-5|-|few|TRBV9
CASSTGTYQETQYF
TGTGCCAGCAGCACCGGGACATATCAAGAGACCCAGTACTTC
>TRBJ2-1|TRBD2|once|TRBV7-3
CASSLRTSDISYNEQFF
TGTGCCAGCAGCTTAAGGACTAGCGACATCTCCTACAATGAGCAGTTCTTC
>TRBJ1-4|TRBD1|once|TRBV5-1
CASSPDRDSDNEKLFF
TGCGCCAGCAGCCCGGACCGGGACAGTGATAATGAAAAACTGTTTTTT
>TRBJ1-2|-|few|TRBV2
CASSAGNGYTF
TGTGCCAGCAGTGCGGGGAATGGCTACACCTTC
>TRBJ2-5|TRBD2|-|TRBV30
CATTSSGSRIQETQYF
TGTGCCACGACGTCTAGCGGGAGCAGAATACAAGAGACCCAGTACTTC
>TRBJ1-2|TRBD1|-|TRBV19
CASSIPRRDRGYGYTF
TGTGCCAGTAGTATACCTAGGCGGGACAGGGGCTACGGCTACACCTTC